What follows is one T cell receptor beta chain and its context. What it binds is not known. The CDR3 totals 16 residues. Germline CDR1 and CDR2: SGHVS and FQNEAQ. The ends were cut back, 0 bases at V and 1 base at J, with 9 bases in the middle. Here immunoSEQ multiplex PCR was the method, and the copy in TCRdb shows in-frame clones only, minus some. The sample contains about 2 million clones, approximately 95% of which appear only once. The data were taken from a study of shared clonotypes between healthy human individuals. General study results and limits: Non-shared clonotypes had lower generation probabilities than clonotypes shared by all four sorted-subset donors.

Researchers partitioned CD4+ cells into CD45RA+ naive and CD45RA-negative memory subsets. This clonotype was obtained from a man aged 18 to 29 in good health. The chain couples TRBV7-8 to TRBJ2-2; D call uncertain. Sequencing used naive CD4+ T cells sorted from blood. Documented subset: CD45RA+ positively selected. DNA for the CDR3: TGTGCCAGCAGCTTAGCCAGGTCCGAGAACACCGGGGAGCTGTTTTTT. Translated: CASSLARSENTGELFF.